These T cell receptor beta chains were read from a single sample in a study of beta chain features in type 1 diabetes. TCRdb keeps only in-frame clones here, not all; method: immunoSEQ multiplex PCR. The table has some 350,000 clones, roughly 12% seen once. Source material: naive CD4+ T cells from blood. The origin of the receptors is a woman aged 18-35 years with type 1 diabetes. CDR3s include the opening cysteine and the closing phenylalanine or tryptophan. A D gene is named only where the DNA matches it firmly. Some rows mark clone size as missing; the rest say once, few, many or name a class of expanded clone.

abundance,j_gene,d_gene,v_gene,CDR3aa,CDR3nt
few,TRBJ1-2,-,TRBV28,CASSFSARVFYGYTF,TGTGCCAGCAGTTTTTCGGCCAGGGTCTTCTATGGCTACACCTTC
few,TRBJ2-5,-,TRBV6-5,CASSYSVTGRKETQYF,TGTGCCAGCAGTTACTCGGTCACAGGGCGCAAAGAGACCCAGTACTTC
-,TRBJ1-5,TRBD1,TRBV5-6,CASSKGQGKPQHF,TGTGCCAGCAGCAAGGGACAGGGGAAGCCCCAGCATTTT
few,TRBJ2-3,TRBD2,TRBV30,CAWSVELASTDTQYF,TGTGCCTGGAGCGTCGAACTAGCGAGCACAGATACGCAGTATTTT
-,TRBJ2-1,TRBD2,TRBV5-1,CASSLTSGRTSYNEQFF,TGCGCCAGCAGCCTGACTAGCGGGAGGACGTCCTACAATGAGCAGTTCTTC
few,TRBJ2-3,TRBD1,TRBV5-6,CASSVGDSRQSTDTQYF,TGTGCCAGCAGCGTTGGGGACAGCCGTCAGAGCACAGATACGCAGTATTTT
few,TRBJ1-1,-,TRBV5-4,CASSPRVGGTEAFF,TGTGCCAGCAGCCCCCGTGTGGGAGGGACTGAAGCTTTCTTT
-,TRBJ2-1,-,TRBV7-3,CASSPRRQGISYNEQFF,TGTGCCAGCAGCCCCCGTCGCCAGGGAATATCGTACAATGAGCAGTTCTTC
-,TRBJ1-1,-,TRBV19,CASSPRGYTEAFF,TGTGCCAGTAGTCCACGGGGGTACACTGAAGCTTTCTTT
few,TRBJ2-7,TRBD2,TRBV5-4,CASRRSSLAGDSEQYF,TGTGCCAGCCGTCGATCCTCACTAGCGGGAGACTCCGAGCAGTACTTC
few,TRBJ2-7,-,TRBV14,CASSQVAGLDEQYF,TGTGCCAGCAGCCAAGTGGCGGGACTCGACGAGCAGTACTTC
-,TRBJ2-3,-,TRBV10-2,CASVRGGTDTQYF,TGCGCCAGCGTCAGGGGTGGCACAGATACGCAGTATTTT
-,TRBJ2-2,-,TRBV6-7,CASSYPSTGELFF,TGTGCCAGCAGTTACCCCTCGACCGGGGAGCTGTTTTTT
few,TRBJ2-7,-,TRBV2,CASSSDRTKISYEQYF,TGTGCCAGCAGTTCCGACAGGACGAAGATCTCCTACGAGCAGTACTTC
few,TRBJ2-5,TRBD2,TRBV28,CASSLSTSGAETQYF,TGTGCCAGCAGTTTATCGACTAGCGGGGCAGAGACCCAGTACTTC
-,TRBJ2-7,TRBD1,TRBV9,CASSFRPGQGYEQYF,TGTGCCAGCAGCTTTCGGCCGGGACAGGGGTACGAGCAGTACTTC